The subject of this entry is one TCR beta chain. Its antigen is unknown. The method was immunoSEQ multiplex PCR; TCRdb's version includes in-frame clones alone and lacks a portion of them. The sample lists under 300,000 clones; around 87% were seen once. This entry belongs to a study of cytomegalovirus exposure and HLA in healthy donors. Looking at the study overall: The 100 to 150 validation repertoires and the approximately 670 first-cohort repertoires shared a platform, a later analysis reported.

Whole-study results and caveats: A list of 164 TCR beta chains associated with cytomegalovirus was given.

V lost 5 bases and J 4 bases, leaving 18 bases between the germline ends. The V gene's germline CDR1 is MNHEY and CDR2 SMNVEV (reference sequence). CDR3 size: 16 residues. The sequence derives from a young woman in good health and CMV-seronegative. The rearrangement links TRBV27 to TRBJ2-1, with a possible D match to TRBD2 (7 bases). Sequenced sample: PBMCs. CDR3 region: CASSPPGGPQYNEQFF. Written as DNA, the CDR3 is TGTGCCAGCAGTCCACCCGGGGGGCCCCAATACAATGAGCAGTTCTTC.